This T cell receptor beta chain was captured by sequencing in a study of blood T cell repertoires in COVID-19. Repertoires were generated with immunoSEQ multiplex PCR, while TCRdb's copy carries only in-frame clones and drops some. The table lists around 200,000 clones, 86% of them singletons. Sequenced sample: PBMCs or T cells enriched from blood (not recorded which). The sequence derives from a young woman who had been exposed to COVID-19.

CDR3 sequence: CASSVGAGGRYNEQFF. CDR3 bases: TGTGCCAGCAGCGTCGGAGCGGGGGGGCGCTACAATGAGCAGTTCTTC. The rearrangement joins TRBV9 to TRBJ2-1; 10 positions agree with TRBD2. Trimming removed 2 bases from V and 3 bases from J; junction bases left unmatched: 5. CDR1 SGDLS and CDR2 YYNGEE come from the germline V gene. This CDR3 has 16 amino acids.